The 16 T cell receptor beta chains below come from one sample, sequenced in a study of CD8+ T cells in alopecia areata. As for treatment: oral pan-JAK inhibitor, 5-10 mg twice daily. RNA extraction was followed by reverse transcription into cDNA, which acted as the sequencing template. Assay used: immunoSEQ multiplex PCR; TCRdb lists only in-frame clones, some missing. Among 150,000 to 250,000 clones, 55% to 75% were seen once, and the ten largest hold about 5.5%. Source: CD4+ T cells sorted from blood, taken at week 24, from a patient treated with tofacitinib. The receptor set was obtained from a human donor with alopecia areata.

The DNA of the CDR3 is TGCGCCAGCAGCTTGGGGGTTCAAGAGACCCAGTACTTC. Amino acids: CASSLGVQETQYF. The V and J genes are TRBV5-1 and TRBJ2-5; D ambiguous. This CDR3 spans 13 amino acids. Looked up from germline, CDR1 is SGHRS and CDR2 is YFSETQ. The germline V and J ends were trimmed by 0 bases and 2 bases, with 5 bases remaining between them. The full variable domain, its missing parts supplied by reference TRBV5-1 and TRBJ2-5, is KAGVTQTPRYLIKTRGQQVTLSCSPISGHRSVSWYQQTPGQGLQFLFEYFSETQRNKGNFPGRFSGRQFSNSRSEMNVSTLELGDSALYLCASSLGVQETQYFGPGTRLLVL.

The rearrangement joins TRBV5-1 to TRBJ1-2; D ambiguous. The length of the CDR3 is 14 residues. CDR1 and CDR2 from the germline V gene are SGHRS and YFSETQ. The ends were cut back, 2 bases at V and 4 bases at J, with 12 bases in the middle. CDR3 bases: TGCGCCAGCAGCTTTCAGAGGTTCGGCTATGGCTACACCTTC. This translates into CASSFQRFGYGYTF.

The chain employs TRBV10-3 and TRBJ1-1; TRBD1 agrees at 8 bases. The CDR3 consists of 13 residues. The V segment lost 4 bases and the J segment 5 bases; nucleotides outside the gene matches: 3. The germline V gene encodes CDR1 ENHRY and CDR2 SYGVKD. CDR3 sequence reads: CAISVDRETEAFF. DNA for the CDR3: TGTGCCATCAGTGTGGACAGGGAGACTGAAGCTTTCTTT.

The chain combines TRBV6-5 with TRBJ1-1; D is unclear. With 4 bases removed from V and 3 bases from J, the gap between germline ends came to 9 bases. The CDR3 consists of 13 residues. The germline V gene encodes CDR1 MNHEY and CDR2 SVGAGI. CDR3 region: CASSSLVDTEAFF. CDR3 DNA sequence: TGTGCCAGCAGTTCTCTGGTCGACACTGAAGCTTTCTTT.

The chain uses TRBV29-1 and TRBJ2-1; maybe TRBD2 (5 bases). Trimming shortened V by 6 bases and J by 4 bases, and 13 bases separated the two germline ends. CDR1 SQVTM and CDR2 ANQGSEA come from the germline V gene. The CDR3 is 13 amino acids. In nucleotides, the CDR3 is TGCAGCGTCATAACGGGGAGATACAATGAGCAGTTCTTC. It encodes CSVITGRYNEQFF.

The chain carries TRBV30 and TRBJ2-3, with D perhaps TRBD2 (5 bases). The CDR3 sequence is 11 residues long. Germline CDR1 reads GTSNPN; CDR2 reads SVGIG (reference sequence). The germline V and J ends were trimmed by 8 bases and 3 bases, with 9 bases remaining between them. The CDR3 bases are TGTGCCGGCACTAGAACAGATACGCAGTATTTT. Protein product: CAGTRTDTQYF.

The chain links TRBV29-1 to TRBJ1-5; 7 positions match TRBD1. V lost 6 bases to trimming and J lost 4 bases; unmatched junction nucleotides: 9. The CDR3 consists of 14 residues. From germline, CDR1 is SQVTM and CDR2 ANQGSEA. The DNA for the CDR3 is TGCAGCGTATTATCAGGGGGAGGAAATCAGCCCCAGCATTTT. Protein: CSVLSGGGNQPQHF.

This chain connects TRBV9 to TRBJ1-6; 7 bases map to TRBD1. The J segment lost 9 bases and the V segment lost 0 bases, leaving 3 bases of the junction unmatched. Germline V lookup: CDR1 SGDLS, CDR2 YYNGEE. The CDR3 sequence is 14 residues long. The DNA for the CDR3 is TGTGCCAGCAGCGTAGAACCAGGGGGTTCACCCCTCCACTTT. Translated: CASSVEPGGSPLHF.

J is TRBJ2-5 and V is TRBV29-1; 7 nucleotides agree with TRBD1. The assigned J gene may be wrong: the sequence end matches TRBJ2-7 better. The CDR3 loop spans 14 amino acids. The germline CDR1 and CDR2 sequences are SQVTM and ANQGSEA. DNA for the CDR3: TGCAGCGTTAGCAGGGGGACGGGGTCCTACGAGCAGTACTTC. Its protein product is CSVSRGTGSYEQYF.

The V gene is TRBV7-9, the J gene TRBJ2-2; D may be TRBD2 (5 bases). The germline V gene encodes CDR1 SEHNR and CDR2 FQNEAQ (reference sequence). This CDR3 has 14 amino acids. V was cut by 5 bases and J by 6 bases, with 13 bases left in between. CDR3 sequence: CASSRKLEAGELFF. The CDR3 DNA reads as TGTGCCAGCAGCCGTAAACTAGAAGCCGGGGAGCTGTTTTTT.

The chain recombines TRBV30 with TRBJ2-2, with D possibly being TRBD1 (5 bases). V lost 3 bases and J 3 bases, leaving 11 bases between the germline ends. Germline CDR1 GTSNPN, CDR2 SVGIG (reference sequence). This CDR3 is built from 14 residues. This CDR3 reads CAWSVKGYTGELFF. In nucleotides, the CDR3 is TGTGCCTGGAGCGTTAAGGGGTACACCGGGGAGCTGTTTTTT.

The rearrangement links TRBV2 to TRBJ2-2; TRBD1 is a possible D gene (6 bases). This CDR3 has 14 amino acids. Trimming stripped 5 bases from V and 12 bases from J, with 19 bases between. The germline CDR1 and CDR2 sequences are SNHLY and FYNNEI. The chain's CDR3 is CASSLTGTPPKLFF. The DNA for the CDR3 is TGTGCCAGCAGTCTGACAGGAACTCCTCCGAAGCTGTTTTTT. Supplemented by reference TRBV2 and TRBJ2-2, the full variable domain reads EPEVTQTPSHQVTQMGQEVILRCVPISNHLYFYWYRQILGQKVEFLVSFYNNEISEKSEIFDDQFSVERPDGSNFTLKIRSTKLEDSAMYFCASSLTGTPPKLFFGEGSRLTVL.

This clone has only a few counts. The J gene is TRBJ1-5, the V gene TRBV4-1; D uncertain. V gave up 1 base and J gave up 3 bases, with 10 bases separating them. The germline V gene encodes CDR1 MGHRA and CDR2 YSYEKL. The CDR3 has 15 amino acids. The CDR3 region is CASSQGEGYNQPQHF. The CDR3 nucleotides are TGCGCCAGCAGCCAAGGGGAAGGGTACAATCAGCCCCAGCATTTT.

CDR3 in DNA: TGTGCCAGCAGTGAATTGGACGAGCAGTACTTC. It encodes CASSELDEQYF. This rearrangement joins TRBV2 to TRBJ2-7, with D uncertain. V lost 2 bases to trimming and J lost 5 bases, with 4 bases between them. Looked up from germline, CDR1 is SNHLY and CDR2 is FYNNEI. The CDR3 is 11 amino acids.

The V gene is TRBV6-5, the J gene TRBJ2-7; D could derive from TRBD1 or TRBD2 (5 bases each). V dropped 6 bases and J dropped 6 bases, with 18 bases sitting between them. The length of the CDR3 is 14 residues. Germline CDR1 reads MNHEY; CDR2 reads SVGAGI. Here the CDR3 reads CASSSLLGVGEQYF. In nucleotides, the CDR3 is TGTGCCAGCAGCTCCCTTCTGGGGGTAGGCGAGCAGTACTTC.

The genes are TRBV4-1 and TRBJ1-1; TRBD1 aligns across 8 bases. The V segment lost 3 bases and the J segment 1 base; nucleotides outside the gene matches: 4. The CDR3 contains 15 residues. Germline V gene sequence: CDR1 MGHRA, CDR2 YSYEKL. The CDR3 DNA reads as TGCGCCAGCAGCCACACGGACAGGGAGAACACTGAAGCTTTCTTT. Amino acids: CASSHTDRENTEAFF.